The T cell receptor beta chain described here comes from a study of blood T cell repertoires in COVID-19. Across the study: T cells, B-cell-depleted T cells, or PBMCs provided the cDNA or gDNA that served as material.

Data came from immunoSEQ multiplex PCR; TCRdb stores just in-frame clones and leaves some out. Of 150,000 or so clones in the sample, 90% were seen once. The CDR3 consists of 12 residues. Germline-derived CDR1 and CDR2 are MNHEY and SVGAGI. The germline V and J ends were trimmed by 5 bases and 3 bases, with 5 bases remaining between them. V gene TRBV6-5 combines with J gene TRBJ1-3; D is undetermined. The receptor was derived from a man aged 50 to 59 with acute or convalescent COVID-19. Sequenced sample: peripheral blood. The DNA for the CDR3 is TGTGCCAGCAGTACCAGTGGAAACACCATATATTTT. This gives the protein CASSTSGNTIYF.